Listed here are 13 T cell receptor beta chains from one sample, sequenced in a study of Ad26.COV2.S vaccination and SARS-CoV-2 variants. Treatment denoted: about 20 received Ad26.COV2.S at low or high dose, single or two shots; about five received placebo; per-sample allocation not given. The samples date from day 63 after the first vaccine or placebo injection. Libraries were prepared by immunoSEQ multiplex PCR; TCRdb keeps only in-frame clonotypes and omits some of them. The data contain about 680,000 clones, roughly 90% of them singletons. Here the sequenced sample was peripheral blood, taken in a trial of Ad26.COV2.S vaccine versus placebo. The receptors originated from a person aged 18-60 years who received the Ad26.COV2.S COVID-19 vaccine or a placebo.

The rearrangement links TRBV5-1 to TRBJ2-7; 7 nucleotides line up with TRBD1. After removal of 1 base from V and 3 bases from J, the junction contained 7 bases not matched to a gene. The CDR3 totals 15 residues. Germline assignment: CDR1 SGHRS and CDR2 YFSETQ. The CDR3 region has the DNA TGCGCCAGCAGCTTGATGACAGGGCCTAACTACGAGCAGTACTTC. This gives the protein CASSLMTGPNYEQYF. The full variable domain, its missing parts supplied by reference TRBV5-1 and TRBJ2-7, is KAGVTQTPRYLIKTRGQQVTLSCSPISGHRSVSWYQQTPGQGLQFLFEYFSETQRNKGNFPGRFSGRQFSNSRSEMNVSTLELGDSALYLCASSLMTGPNYEQYFGPGTRLTVT.

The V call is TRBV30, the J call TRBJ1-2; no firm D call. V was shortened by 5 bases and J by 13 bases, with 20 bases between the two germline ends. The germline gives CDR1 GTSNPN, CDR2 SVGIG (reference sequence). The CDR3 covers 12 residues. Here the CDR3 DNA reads TGTGCCTGGGCAAGGGAGTGGGATTCCTGCACCTTC. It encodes CAWAREWDSCTF.

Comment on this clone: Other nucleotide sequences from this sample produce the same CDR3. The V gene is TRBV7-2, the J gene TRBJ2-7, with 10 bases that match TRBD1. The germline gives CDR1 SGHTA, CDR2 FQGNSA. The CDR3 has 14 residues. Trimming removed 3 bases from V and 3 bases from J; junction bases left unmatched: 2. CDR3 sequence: CASSLGDRGYEQYF. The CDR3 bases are TGTGCCAGCAGCTTGGGGGACAGGGGCTACGAGCAGTACTTC.

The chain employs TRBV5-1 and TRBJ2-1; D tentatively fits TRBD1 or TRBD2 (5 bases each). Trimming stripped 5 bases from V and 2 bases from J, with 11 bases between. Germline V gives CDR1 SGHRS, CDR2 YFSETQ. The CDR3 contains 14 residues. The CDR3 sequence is CASRFRDPYNEQFF. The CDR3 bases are TGCGCCAGCAGATTCCGGGACCCCTACAATGAGCAGTTCTTC.

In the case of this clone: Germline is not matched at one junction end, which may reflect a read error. CDR3 DNA sequence: TGTGCCAGCAGTCCTTCGTTAGGGCAGACGGCTGACGCTTTCTTT. Protein product: CASSPSLGQTADAFF. The V and J genes are TRBV6-5 and TRBJ1-1, with D hard to call. The CDR3 has 15 amino acids. Germline V gene sequence: CDR1 MNHEY, CDR2 SVGAGI.

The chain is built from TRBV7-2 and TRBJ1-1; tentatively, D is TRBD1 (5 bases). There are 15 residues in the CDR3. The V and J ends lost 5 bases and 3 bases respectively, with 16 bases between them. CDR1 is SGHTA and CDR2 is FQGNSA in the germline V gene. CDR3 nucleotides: TGTGCCAGCAGCCCCCTTTCCAGGGTGTACACTGAAGCTTTCTTT. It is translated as CASSPLSRVYTEAFF.

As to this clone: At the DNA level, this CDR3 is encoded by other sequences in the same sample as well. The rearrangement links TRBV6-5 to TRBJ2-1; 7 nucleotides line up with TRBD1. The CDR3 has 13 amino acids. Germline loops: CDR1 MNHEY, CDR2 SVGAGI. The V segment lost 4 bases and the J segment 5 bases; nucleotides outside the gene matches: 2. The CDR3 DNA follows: TGTGCCAGCAGTTTTACAGGGGACAATGAGCAGTTCTTC. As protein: CASSFTGDNEQFF.

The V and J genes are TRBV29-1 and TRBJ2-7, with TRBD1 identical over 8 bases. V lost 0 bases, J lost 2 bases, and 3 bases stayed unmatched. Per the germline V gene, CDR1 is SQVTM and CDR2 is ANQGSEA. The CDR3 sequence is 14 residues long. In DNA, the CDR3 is TGCAGCGTTGAAGATAAACAGGGGGCCTACGAGCAGTACTTC. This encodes CSVEDKQGAYEQYF.

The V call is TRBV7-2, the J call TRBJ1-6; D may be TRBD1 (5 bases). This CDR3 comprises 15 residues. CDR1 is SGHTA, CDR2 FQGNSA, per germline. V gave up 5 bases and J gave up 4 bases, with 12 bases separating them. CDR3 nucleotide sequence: TGTGCCAGCAGCACCGAGGGGAATTATAATTCACCCCTCCACTTT. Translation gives CASSTEGNYNSPLHF.

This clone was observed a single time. For the CDR3, the DNA is TGTGCCACCAGTGATTCGACAGGGAACTATGGCTACACCTTC. Its protein is CATSDSTGNYGYTF. J is TRBJ1-2 and V is TRBV24-1; 7 bases match TRBD1. Germline V gives CDR1 KGHDR, CDR2 SFDVKD. This CDR3 is 14 amino acids long. V dropped 2 bases and J dropped 2; count of bases not matched to a gene: 1.

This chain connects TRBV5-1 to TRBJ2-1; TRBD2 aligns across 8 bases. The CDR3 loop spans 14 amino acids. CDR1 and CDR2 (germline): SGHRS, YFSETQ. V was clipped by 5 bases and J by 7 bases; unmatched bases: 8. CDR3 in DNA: TGCGCCAGCAGGTTCAGCGGGAGCGAGAATGAGCAGTTCTTC. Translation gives CASRFSGSENEQFF.

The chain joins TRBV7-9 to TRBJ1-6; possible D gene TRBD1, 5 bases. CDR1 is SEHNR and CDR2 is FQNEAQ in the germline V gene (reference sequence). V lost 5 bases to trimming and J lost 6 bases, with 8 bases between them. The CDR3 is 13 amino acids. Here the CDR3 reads CASSQTVNSPLHF. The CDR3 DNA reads TGTGCCAGCAGCCAGACAGTTAATTCACCCCTCCACTTT.

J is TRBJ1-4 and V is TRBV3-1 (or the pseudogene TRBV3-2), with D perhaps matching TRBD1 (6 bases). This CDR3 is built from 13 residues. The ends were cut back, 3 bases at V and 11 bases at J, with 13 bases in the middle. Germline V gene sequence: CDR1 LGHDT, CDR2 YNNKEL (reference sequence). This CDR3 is CASSQRGRWKLFF. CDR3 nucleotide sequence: TGTGCCAGCAGCCAGCGGGGGCGTTGGAAACTGTTTTTT.